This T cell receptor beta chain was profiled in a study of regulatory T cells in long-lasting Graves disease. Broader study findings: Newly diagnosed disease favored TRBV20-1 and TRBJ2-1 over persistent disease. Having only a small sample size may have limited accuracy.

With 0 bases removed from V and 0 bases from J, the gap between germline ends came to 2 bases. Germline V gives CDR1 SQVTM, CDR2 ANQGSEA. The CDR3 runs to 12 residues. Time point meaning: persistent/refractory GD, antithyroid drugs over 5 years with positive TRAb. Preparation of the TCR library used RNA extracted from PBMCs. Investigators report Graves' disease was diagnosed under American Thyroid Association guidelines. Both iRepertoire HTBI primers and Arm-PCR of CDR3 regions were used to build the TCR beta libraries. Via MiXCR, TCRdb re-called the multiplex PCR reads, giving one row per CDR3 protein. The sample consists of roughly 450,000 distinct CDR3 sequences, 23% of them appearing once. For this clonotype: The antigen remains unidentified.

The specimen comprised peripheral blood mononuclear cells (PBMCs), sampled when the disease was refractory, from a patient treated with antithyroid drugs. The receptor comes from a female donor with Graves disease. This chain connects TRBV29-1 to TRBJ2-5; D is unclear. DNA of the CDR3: TGCAGCGTTGAAGATTACCAAGAGACCCAGTACTTC. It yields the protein CSVEDYQETQYF.